This passage covers 4 T cell receptor beta chains from one sample sequenced in a study of blood T cell repertoires in COVID-19 (TCRdb year 2020). Library preparation was by the immunoSEQ multiplex PCR assay. Imported from immuneACCESS, the table was reduced by TCRdb to in-frame sequences with V and J called. These copies leave out some clones; in studies compared against another copy, an unresolved V gene accounts for under half, and the cause of the remainder is not known. Here the sample has roughly 150,000 clones; around nine tenths occur a single time. The leading ten clones occupy less than 5.5% of the sample. The sequenced sample consisted of peripheral blood. Source of these receptors: a human donor in a cohort sampled during active COVID-19.

The gene calls are TRBV24-1 and TRBJ1-2, with a tentative D call TRBD1 (6 bases). The CDR3 length is 12 residues. Germline CDR1 is KGHDR and CDR2 is SFDVKD. V was cut by 10 bases and J by 1 base, with 9 bases left in between. DNA for the CDR3: TGTGCCACATGGGACAATAACTATGGCTACACCTTC. Its translation is CATWDNNYGYTF.

The V gene is TRBV27, the J gene TRBJ2-3; TRBD2 matches at 10 bases. Looked up from germline, CDR1 is MNHEY and CDR2 is SMNVEV (reference sequence). The CDR3 extends over 14 amino acids. V lost 3 bases, J lost 5 bases, and 2 bases stayed unmatched. CDR3 sequence: CASSFLAGVDTQYF. CDR3 in DNA: TGTGCCAGCAGTTTTCTAGCGGGGGTAGATACGCAGTATTTT.

The sample holds a few counts of this clone. The rearrangement links TRBV3-1 (or the pseudogene TRBV3-2) to TRBJ2-1, with TRBD2 matching 11 bases. J gave up 8 bases and V 3 bases, and 15 bases lay outside the gene matches. The CDR3 spans 18 residues. Germline CDR1 LGHDT, CDR2 YNNKEL (reference sequence). The DNA for the CDR3 is TGTGCCAGCAGCCAGGGTTTAGCGGGGGGGCGCGGTACTTATGAGCAGTTCTTC. Protein sequence: CASSQGLAGGRGTYEQFF.

CDR3 nucleotides: TGTGCCAGCAGTTTATATCCCCAACCGGGACAGGCTAATGAAAAACTGTTTTTT. The encoded protein is CASSLYPQPGQANEKLFF. The rearrangement uses TRBV27 and TRBJ1-4, with 8 nucleotides matching TRBD1. There are 18 residues in the CDR3. The V segment lost 1 base and the J segment 3 bases; nucleotides outside the gene matches: 10. Germline V CDR1 and CDR2: MNHEY, SMNVEV (reference sequence).